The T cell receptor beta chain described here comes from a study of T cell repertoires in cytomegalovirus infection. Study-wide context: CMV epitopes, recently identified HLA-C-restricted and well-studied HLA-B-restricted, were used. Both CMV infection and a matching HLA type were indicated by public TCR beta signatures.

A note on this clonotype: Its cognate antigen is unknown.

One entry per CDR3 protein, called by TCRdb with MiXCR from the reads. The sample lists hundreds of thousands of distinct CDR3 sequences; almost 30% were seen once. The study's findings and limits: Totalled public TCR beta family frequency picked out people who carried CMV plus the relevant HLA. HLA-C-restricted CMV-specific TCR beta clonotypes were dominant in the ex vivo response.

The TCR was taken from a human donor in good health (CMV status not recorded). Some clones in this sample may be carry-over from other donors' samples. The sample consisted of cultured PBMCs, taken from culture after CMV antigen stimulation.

The CDR3 coding sequence is TGTGCCAGCAGCCAGGGGACGGGGGGTGGTACGCAGTATTTT. Protein product: CASSQGTGGGTQYF. This sequence joins TRBV7-3 and TRBJ2-3, with D perhaps matching TRBD2 (7 bases). The V gene's germline CDR1 is SGHTA and CDR2 FQGTGA. Trimming pared 5 bases from V and 8 bases from J, leaving 17 bases between. The CDR3 is made up of 14 amino acids. The entire variable domain, with the rest obtained from reference TRBV7-3 and TRBJ2-3, is as follows: GAGVSQTPSNKVTEKGKYVELRCDPISGHTALYWYRQSLGQGPEFLIYFQGTGAADDSGLPNDRFFAVRPEGSVSTLKIQRTERGDSAVYLCASSQGTGGGTQYFGPGTRLTVL.